The 15 T cell receptor beta chains below were found in one sample sequenced in a study of blood T cell repertoires in COVID-19. Measured with immunoSEQ multiplex PCR; TCRdb has only the in-frame clones, and not every one. Of tens of thousands of clones in the sample, roughly 86% were seen once. Sequenced: peripheral blood. These receptors were taken from an elderly man with active or convalescent COVID-19.

The chain uses TRBV3-1 (or the pseudogene TRBV3-2) and TRBJ2-7; 7 bases agree with TRBD2. This CDR3 has 13 amino acids. V lost 4 bases and J lost 4; bases outside the gene matches: 4. Germline lookup yields CDR1 LGHDT and CDR2 YNNKEL (reference sequence). The CDR3 DNA reads TGTGCCAGCAGCCTAGGGAGGGGTTACGAGCAGTACTTC. The encoded protein is CASSLGRGYEQYF.

This clone turned up a few times. The chain carries TRBV7-2 and TRBJ2-7; TRBD2 might be the D (5 bases). The length of the CDR3 is 11 residues. CDR1 and CDR2 (germline): SGHTA, FQGNSA. Between the trimmed V and J ends, which lost 8 bases and 6 bases, there was a span of 11 bases. In DNA form, the CDR3 reads TGTGCCAGCGGACTCGGGGTCGAGCAGTACTTC. The encoded protein is CASGLGVEQYF.

This rearrangement joins TRBV28 to TRBJ1-3; possible D gene TRBD1, 5 bases. This CDR3 has 16 residues. Germline V CDR1 and CDR2: MDHEN, SYDVKM. V lost 3 bases to trimming and J lost 3 bases, with 15 bases between them. The CDR3 reads CASSFDQVGGGNTIYF. As DNA, the CDR3 is TGTGCCAGCAGTTTTGACCAGGTGGGGGGTGGAAACACCATATATTTT.

The rearrangement uses TRBV9 and TRBJ1-6; 9 bases fit TRBD1. Germline lookup yields CDR1 SGDLS and CDR2 YYNGEE. With 0 bases clipped from V and 8 bases from J, the junction kept 3 bases outside the gene matches. The CDR3 is 15 amino acids. The CDR3 region has the DNA TGTGCCAGCAGCGTAGTGGGACAGGGCGATTCACCCCTCCACTTT. This sequence encodes CASSVVGQGDSPLHF.

This clone has a single count. This chain uses TRBV30 with TRBJ2-1; TRBD2 matches at 9 bases. The CDR3 loop spans 15 amino acids. Looked up from germline, CDR1 is GTSNPN and CDR2 is SVGIG (reference sequence). The V and J ends lost 1 base and 5 bases, in that order; junction bases with no gene match: 6. CDR3 sequence reads: CAWSDDRGRDNEQFF. The CDR3 DNA reads TGTGCCTGGAGTGATGACCGCGGGAGGGACAATGAGCAGTTCTTC.

The chain is built from TRBV5-4 and TRBJ2-1; no reliable D call. This CDR3 contains 13 residues. The V end lost 4 bases, the J end lost 0 bases, and 5 bases lay between the germline ends. Germline CDR1 reads SGHNT; CDR2 reads YYREEE (reference sequence). The CDR3 region is CASSRSSYNEQFF. The CDR3, as DNA: TGTGCCAGCAGCCGGAGCTCCTACAATGAGCAGTTCTTC.

This clone was seen a handful of times. The chain joins TRBV4-3 to TRBJ1-6; D not resolved. This CDR3 comprises 15 residues. Germline loops: CDR1 LGHNA, CDR2 YSLEER. Trimming took 6 bases from V and 0 from J, leaving 9 bases between them. CDR3 DNA sequence: TGCGCCAGCAGAACGGGTATCTCCTATAATTCACCCCTCCACTTT. Protein product: CASRTGISYNSPLHF.

V gene TRBV19 combines with J gene TRBJ1-2; 7 bases are shared with TRBD1. Looked up from germline, CDR1 is LNHDA and CDR2 is SQIVND (reference sequence). V lost 8 bases to trimming and J lost 4 bases; unmatched junction nucleotides: 4. The CDR3 runs to 12 residues. The CDR3 DNA reads as TGTGCCAGTGGGGACAGAGGCTATGGCTACACCTTC. Its protein is CASGDRGYGYTF.

The chain links TRBV29-1 to TRBJ1-5; a weak D match, TRBD1 (5 bases). Per the germline V gene, CDR1 is SQVTM and CDR2 is ANQGSEA. V was cut by 6 bases and J by 10 bases, with 16 bases left in between. This CDR3 comprises 12 residues. The CDR3: CSVLQGLGPQHF. CDR3 nucleotide sequence: TGCAGCGTACTTCAGGGACTAGGCCCCCAGCATTTT.

The chain has TRBV5-4 and TRBJ2-7, with a weak D call TRBD2 (5 bases). Per germline, CDR1 SGHNT and CDR2 YYREEE (reference sequence). The CDR3 spans 14 residues. Trimming pared 4 bases from V and 3 bases from J, leaving 14 bases between. For the CDR3, the DNA is TGTGCCAGCAGCCGGCGAGGGCCTAACTACGAGCAGTACTTC. Translating it yields CASSRRGPNYEQYF.

The chain is built from TRBV25-1 and TRBJ1-5; D may be TRBD1 (5 bases). In germline, CDR1 is MGHDK, CDR2 SYGVNS. This CDR3 has 14 amino acids. V was pared by 5 bases and J by 6 bases, with 14 bases between. CDR3 in amino acids: CASSLGESSQPQHF. DNA of the CDR3: TGTGCCAGCAGTTTAGGGGAATCCAGTCAGCCCCAGCATTTT. The full variable domain, its missing parts supplied by reference TRBV25-1 and TRBJ1-5, is EADIYQTPRYLVIGTGKKITLECSQTMGHDKMYWYQQDPGMELHLIHYSYGVNSTEKGDLSSESTVSRIRTEHFPLTLESARPSHTSQYLCASSLGESSQPQHFGDGTRLSIL.

The rearrangement joins TRBV30 to TRBJ2-1; D gene unclear. Trimming cost V 2 bases and J 0 bases, with 11 bases left between them. CDR1 GTSNPN and CDR2 SVGIG come from the germline V gene (reference sequence). This CDR3 contains 15 residues. In DNA form, the CDR3 reads TGTGCCTGGAGTCGAGCAGGAAGCTCCTACAATGAGCAGTTCTTC. Its protein is CAWSRAGSSYNEQFF. Using reference TRBV30 and TRBJ2-1 for the parts outside the CDR3, the full variable domain is SQTIHQWPATLVQPVGSPLSLECTVEGTSNPNLYWYRQAAGRGLQLLFYSVGIGQISSEVPQNLSASRPQDRQFILSSKKLLLSDSGFYLCAWSRAGSSYNEQFFGPGTRLTVL.

The V and J genes are TRBV27 and TRBJ1-4; 8 bases agree with TRBD1. This CDR3 is built from 12 residues. Germline V CDR1 and CDR2: MNHEY, SMNVEV (reference sequence). Trimming removed 5 bases from V and 14 bases from J; junction bases left unmatched: 7. Written as DNA, the CDR3 is TGTGCCAGCAGTCACGGACAGGGAGAGCTGTTTTTT. It yields the protein CASSHGQGELFF.

The V call is TRBV27, the J call TRBJ1-2; 10 nucleotides match TRBD1. CDR1 MNHEY and CDR2 SMNVEV come from the germline V gene (reference sequence). V was pared by 7 bases and J by 3 bases, with 14 bases of the junction left unmatched. The CDR3 covers 17 residues. CDR3 residues: CASKAGTGAPLHYGYTF. In DNA form, the CDR3 reads TGTGCCAGCAAAGCAGGGACAGGGGCTCCCCTCCACTATGGCTACACCTTC.

In this sample, this clone turned up a few times. This chain links TRBV28 with TRBJ2-1; D is possibly TRBD2 (5 bases). Trimming removed 5 bases from V and 5 bases from J, with 19 bases in between. There are 16 residues in the CDR3. Looked up from germline, CDR1 is MDHEN and CDR2 is SYDVKM. The CDR3 region has the DNA TGTGCCAGCAGTCCCGGAGGAGCGGTGACTCACAATGAGCAGTTCTTC. It yields the protein CASSPGGAVTHNEQFF.